Below, one T cell receptor beta chain is given with its context. Its antigen is as yet unknown. These data belong to a study of siplizumab effects on memory and regulatory T cells. Points from the study as a whole: Proliferating Tregs in siplizumab cultures were never verified as suppressive. Neither a naive nor a memory phenotype was assignable to roughly 75-96% of proliferating CD4+ or CD8+ clones. The authors mapped only a minor fraction of alloreactive clones to unstimulated subsets.

The repertoire was sequenced with immunoSEQ multiplex PCR; TCRdb's copy has only in-frame clones and lacks some. Here the sample spans 100,000 to 120,000 clones, more than 85% being singletons. The germline V and J ends were trimmed by 3 bases and 5 bases, with 13 bases remaining between them. The length of the CDR3 is 15 residues. Germline V lookup: CDR1 SGHNT, CDR2 YENEEA. This TCR came from a human donor in good health. The sequenced material came from CD4+ T cells sorted from blood. V usage is TRBV11-3 and J usage is TRBJ1-4; a weak D match, TRBD1 (6 bases). The CDR3: CASSFTGWGNEKLFF. DNA of the CDR3: TGTGCCAGCAGCTTCACAGGGTGGGGGAATGAAAAACTGTTTTTT.